This T cell receptor (beta chain) appears in the sequencing data of a study of CD8 T cells in ankylosing spondylitis. Study-level findings and limits: For ankylosing spondylitis blood, a TCR beta motif of about eight highly homologous variants appeared characteristic.

This clonotype occurred many times. Its antigen is as yet unknown. MiXCR, applied by TCRdb to the 5' RACE reads, yields one record per CDR3 protein. The sample lists around 540,000 distinct CDR3 sequences, 9.5% to 15% seen once, with 6.5% to 7% in the top ten. V lost 4 bases and J 1 base, leaving 8 bases between the germline ends. The CDR3 covers 14 residues. Germline values: CDR1 LGHDT, CDR2 YNNKEL (reference sequence). The clonotype comes from a male donor with ankylosing spondylitis. The sample was blood, either unsorted or a sorted T cell fraction (not recorded which). The chain couples TRBV3-1 to TRBJ2-1; D is ambiguous. The chain's CDR3 is CASSPSLSYNEQFF. CDR3 DNA: TGTGCCAGCAGCCCCTCCCTTTCCTACAATGAGCAGTTCTTC.